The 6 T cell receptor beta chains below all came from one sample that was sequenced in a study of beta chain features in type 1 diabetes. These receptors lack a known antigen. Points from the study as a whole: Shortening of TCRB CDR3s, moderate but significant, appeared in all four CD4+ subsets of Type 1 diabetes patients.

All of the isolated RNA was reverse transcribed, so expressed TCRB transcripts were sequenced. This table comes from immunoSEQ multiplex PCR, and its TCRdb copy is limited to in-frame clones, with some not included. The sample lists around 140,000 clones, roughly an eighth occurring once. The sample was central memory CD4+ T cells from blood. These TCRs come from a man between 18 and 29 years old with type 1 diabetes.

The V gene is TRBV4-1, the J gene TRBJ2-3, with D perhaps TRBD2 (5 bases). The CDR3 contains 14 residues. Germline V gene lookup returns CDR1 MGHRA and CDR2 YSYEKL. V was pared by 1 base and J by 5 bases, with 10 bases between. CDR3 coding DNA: TGCGCCAGCAGCCAAGTCACGGGGAGAGATACGCAGTATTTT. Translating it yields CASSQVTGRDTQYF.

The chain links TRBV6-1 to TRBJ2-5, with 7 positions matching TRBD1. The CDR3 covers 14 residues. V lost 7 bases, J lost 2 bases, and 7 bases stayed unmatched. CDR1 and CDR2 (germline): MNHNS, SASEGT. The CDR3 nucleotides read TGTGCCAGCACCCTCGGGACAGTTCAAGAGACCCAGTACTTC. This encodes CASTLGTVQETQYF.

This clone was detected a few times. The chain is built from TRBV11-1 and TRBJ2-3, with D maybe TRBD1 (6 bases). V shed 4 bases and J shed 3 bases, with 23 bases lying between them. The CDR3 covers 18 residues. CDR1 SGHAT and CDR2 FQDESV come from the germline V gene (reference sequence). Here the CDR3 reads CASSSRGWGRPGTDTQYF. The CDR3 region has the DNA TGTGCCAGCAGCTCCAGGGGATGGGGGCGCCCCGGAACAGATACGCAGTATTTT.

CDR3 in DNA: TGTGCCAGCAGCCTTGGCTTGGGAACTGAAGCTTTCTTT. The encoded protein is CASSLGLGTEAFF. The V and J genes are TRBV7-6 and TRBJ1-1, with D hard to call. Between the trimmed V and J ends, which lost 5 bases and 5 bases, there was a span of 12 bases. Per the germline V gene, CDR1 is SGHVS and CDR2 is FNYEAQ. The CDR3 covers 13 residues. The complete variable domain, with remaining parts taken from reference TRBV7-6 and TRBJ1-1, reads GAGVSQSPRYKVTKRGQDVALRCDPISGHVSLYWYRQALGQGPEFLTYFNYEAQQDKSGLPNDRFSAERPEGSISTLTIQRTEQRDSAMYRCASSLGLGTEAFFGQGTRLTVV.

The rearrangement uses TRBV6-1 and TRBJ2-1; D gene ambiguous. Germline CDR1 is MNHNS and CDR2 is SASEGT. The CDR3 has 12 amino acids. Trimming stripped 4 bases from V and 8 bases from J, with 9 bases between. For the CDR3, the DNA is TGTGCCAGCAGTGCCGTGTATGATGAGCAGTTCTTC. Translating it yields CASSAVYDEQFF.

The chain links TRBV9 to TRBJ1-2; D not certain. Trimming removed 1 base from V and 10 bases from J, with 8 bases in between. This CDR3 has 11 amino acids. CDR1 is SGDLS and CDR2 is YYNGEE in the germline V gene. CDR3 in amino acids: CASSVFSLYTF. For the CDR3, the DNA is TGTGCCAGCAGCGTATTCTCCCTCTACACCTTC.